Shown below are 15 T cell receptor beta chains from a single sample sequenced in a study of T cells after somatic rescue of genetic block. Some clones are missing from TCRdb's copy, which holds only in-frame ones; the method was immunoSEQ multiplex PCR. The repertoire holds approximately 88,000 clones, with about 90% as singletons. Source material: peripheral blood mononuclear cells (PBMCs). The source of these receptors is a young woman.

This chain joins TRBV15 and TRBJ2-7; TRBD2 matches at 8 bases. The CDR3 is 16 amino acids. Germline V lookup: CDR1 LNHNV, CDR2 YYDKDF (reference sequence). The junction had 7 bases not matched to a gene; V was cut back by 1 base and J by 2 bases. DNA for the CDR3: TGTGCCACCAGCAGAGGACTAGCGTCAGGAACCTACGAGCAGTACTTC. Translating gives CATSRGLASGTYEQYF. Full variable domain (outside the CDR3, taken from reference TRBV15 and TRBJ2-7): DAMVIQNPRYQVTQFGKPVTLSCSQTLNHNVMYWYQQKSSQAPKLLFHYYDKDFNNEADTPDNFQSRRPNTSFCFLDIRSPGLGDTAMYLCATSRGLASGTYEQYFGPGTRLTVT.

The chain carries TRBV9 and TRBJ2-1; 8 positions agree with TRBD2. Trimming cost V 4 bases and J 2 bases; bases outside gene matches: 11. CDR3 length: 17 amino acids. Per germline, CDR1 SGDLS and CDR2 YYNGEE. CDR3 protein: CASSTPRGGVPYNEQFF. DNA of the CDR3: TGTGCCAGCAGCACCCCCCGGGGGGGAGTGCCCTACAATGAGCAGTTCTTC. Full variable domain (rest looked up from reference TRBV9 and TRBJ2-1): DSGVTQTPKHLITATGQRVTLRCSPRSGDLSVYWYQQSLDQGLQFLIQYYNGEERAKGNILERFSAQQFPDLHSELNLSSLELGDSALYFCASSTPRGGVPYNEQFFGPGTRLTVL.

The gene calls are TRBV28 and TRBJ2-2, with 9 bases fitting TRBD1. Per germline, CDR1 MDHEN and CDR2 SYDVKM. This CDR3 has 17 amino acids. V shed 5 bases, J shed 3 bases, and the junction held 10 bases outside the gene matches. CDR3 region: CASSILQGAPDTGELFF. CDR3 nucleotides: TGTGCCAGCAGTATCCTACAGGGGGCGCCGGACACCGGGGAGCTGTTTTTT. Full variable domain (missing parts from reference TRBV28 and TRBJ2-2): DVKVTQSSRYLVKRTGEKVFLECVQDMDHENMFWYRQDPGLGLRLIYFSYDVKMKEKGDIPEGYSVSREKKERFSLILESASTNQTSMYLCASSILQGAPDTGELFFGEGSRLTVL.

The chain carries TRBV6-1 and TRBJ2-7; 9 bases agree with TRBD1. This CDR3 spans 17 amino acids. V trimming: 1 base; J trimming: 1 base; junction bases outside the gene matches: 8. Germline CDR1 MNHNS, CDR2 SASEGT. The CDR3 loop is CASSEVTRDRASYEQYF. The CDR3 DNA sequence: TGTGCCAGCAGTGAAGTGACCCGGGACAGGGCTTCCTACGAGCAGTACTTC.

V usage is TRBV21-1 and J usage is TRBJ1-1. TRBV21-1 constitutes a pseudogene. This CDR3 has 15 residues. CDR3 nucleotide sequence: TGTGCCAGCAGCAAAGGGGCGGCGGGGAACACTGAAGCTTTCTTT. It specifies CASSKGAAGNTEAFF.

This rearrangement joins TRBV5-1 to TRBJ2-7, with TRBD1 identical over 11 bases. V lost 2 bases and J lost 3; bases outside the gene matches: 1. Looked up from germline, CDR1 is SGHRS and CDR2 is YFSETQ. This CDR3 is 14 amino acids long. CDR3 nucleotide sequence: TGCGCCAGCAGCTTAGGGACAGGGGGCTACGAGCAGTACTTC. As protein: CASSLGTGGYEQYF.

This clone came up once. This sequence joins TRBV28 and TRBJ2-2, with D unresolved. V was cut by 6 bases and J by 3 bases, with 14 bases left in between. Per germline, CDR1 MDHEN and CDR2 SYDVKM. The CDR3 spans 15 residues. DNA for the CDR3: TGTGCCAGCAGCTCCCGACGGTTACACACCGGGGAGCTGTTTTTT. This translates into CASSSRRLHTGELFF.

V is TRBV7-9 and J is TRBJ1-1; D call uncertain. CDR3 length equals 15 residues. Germline V gene sequence: CDR1 SEHNR, CDR2 FQNEAQ (reference sequence). With 4 bases removed from V and 1 base from J, the gap between germline ends came to 13 bases. CDR3 in DNA: TGTGCCAGCAGCTCCCGGACCTCCAAGAACACTGAAGCTTTCTTT. It encodes CASSSRTSKNTEAFF. Combining the CDR3 with reference TRBV7-9 and TRBJ1-1 gives the whole variable domain DTGVSQNPRHKITKRGQNVTFRCDPISEHNRLYWYRQTLGQGPEFLTYFQNEAQLEKSRLLSDRFSAERPKGSFSTLEIQRTEQGDSAMYLCASSSRTSKNTEAFFGQGTRLTVV.

The V gene is TRBV27, the J gene TRBJ2-7; no firm D call. This CDR3 is built from 13 residues. Germline CDR1 and CDR2: MNHEY and SMNVEV (reference sequence). V was shortened by 2 bases and J by 2 bases, with 7 bases between the two germline ends. The CDR3 region has the DNA TGTGCCAGCAGTTTAGACCGCGCCTACGAGCAGTACTTC. Amino acid sequence: CASSLDRAYEQYF.

The genes are TRBV15 and TRBJ2-5; a possible D gene is TRBD1 (6 bases). Trimming pared 0 bases from V and 7 bases from J, leaving 15 bases between. CDR1 is LNHNV, CDR2 YYDKDF, per germline (reference sequence). The CDR3 length is 15 residues. The CDR3 here is CATSRDRDRPGTQYF. The CDR3 nucleotides read TGTGCCACCAGCAGAGATCGCGACAGGCCGGGGACCCAGTACTTC.

The rearrangement joins TRBV10-1 to TRBJ1-5; D may be TRBD1 (5 bases). With 6 bases removed from V and 0 bases from J, the gap between germline ends came to 15 bases. Per germline, CDR1 WNHNN and CDR2 SYGVQD (reference sequence). The CDR3 totals 16 residues. The DNA for the CDR3 is TGCGCCAGCAGCGGAGGAGGGGTACGTAGCAATCAGCCCCAGCATTTT. It encodes CASSGGGVRSNQPQHF.

V is TRBV7-9 and J is TRBJ2-7; 11 bases agree with TRBD1. The CDR3 totals 18 residues. Germline loops: CDR1 SEHNR, CDR2 FQNEAQ (reference sequence). The trim removed 5 bases at V and 0 bases at J, leaving 12 bases unmatched. The CDR3 sequence is CASSAPGTGGFSSYEQYF. Written as DNA, the CDR3 is TGTGCCAGCAGCGCACCCGGGACAGGGGGGTTTAGCTCCTACGAGCAGTACTTC.

This clone was detected once. DNA of the CDR3: TGTGCCAGCACGTGGGCAGGGGGCACCGGGGAGCTGTTTTTT. It translates to CASTWAGGTGELFF. The J gene is TRBJ2-2, the V gene TRBV5-5; 7 bases fit TRBD1. The V gene's germline CDR1 is SGHKS and CDR2 YYEKEE (reference sequence). V dropped 6 bases and J dropped 4; count of bases not matched to a gene: 6. This CDR3 comprises 14 residues. The full variable domain, in which reference TRBV5-5 and TRBJ2-2 provide the parts outside the CDR3, is DAGVTQSPTHLIKTRGQQVTLRCSPISGHKSVSWYQQVLGQGPQFIFQYYEKEERGRGNFPDRFSARQFPNYSSELNVNALLLGDSALYLCASTWAGGTGELFFGEGSRLTVL.

The genes are TRBV7-8 and TRBJ2-2; TRBD2 matches at 7 bases. J gave up 1 base and V 3 bases, and 5 bases lay outside the gene matches. This CDR3 comprises 16 residues. Germline V gene data show CDR1 as SGHVS and CDR2 as FQNEAQ. The CDR3 loop reads CASSFGLAVNTGELFF. The CDR3 DNA is TGTGCCAGCAGCTTCGGCCTAGCGGTGAACACCGGGGAGCTGTTTTTT.

The chain carries TRBV11-3 and TRBJ2-4; 11 bases are shared with TRBD1. Germline CDR1 SGHNT, CDR2 YENEEA. V lost 4 bases, J lost 8 bases, and 4 bases stayed unmatched. This CDR3 spans 14 amino acids. CDR3 region: CASSSDRGPDIQYF. CDR3 bases: TGTGCCAGCAGCTCGGACAGGGGGCCGGACATTCAGTACTTC.